The rows below give T cell receptor beta chains drawn from one sample of a study of graft-versus-host responses after intestinal transplantation. The repertoire was sequenced with immunoSEQ multiplex PCR; TCRdb's copy has only in-frame clones and lacks some. This table has about 15,000 clones, 74% appearing once. The sequences come from ileum tissue, collected 14 days after transplant. Receptors originate from a human patient who received an intestinal transplant, so some T cells may come from the graft donor. Both conserved end residues are part of each CDR3. Each record gives: D gene, J gene, V gene, CDR3 DNA, CDR3 protein. The D gene is left open where the match is weak.

>-|TRBJ1-1|TRBV11-2
TGTGCCAGCAGCTTCTCCACCGCGGGATGGAGCACTGAAGCTTTCTTT
CASSFSTAGWSTEAFF
>-|TRBJ1-3|TRBV11-2
TGTGCCAGCAGCTCGAAGCGGGCCGCTGGAAACACCATATATTTT
CASSSKRAAGNTIYF
>-|TRBJ1-2|TRBV6-5
TGTGCCAGCAGTTACTCGTCAGGGGTGGAAGGCTACACCTTC
CASSYSSGVEGYTF
>TRBD1|TRBJ1-1|TRBV7-6
TGTGCCAGCAGCTTAGATGGGACAGACTTCCGAGCTTTCTTT
CASSLDGTDFRAFF
>-|TRBJ2-7|TRBV18
TGTGCCAGCTCACCACCGTCCCGGCTTGCCTACGAGCAGTACTTC
CASSPPSRLAYEQYF
>-|TRBJ1-1|TRBV6-5
TGTGCCAGCAGTTTAAATTGGGGGCGCGGGGGCACTGAAGCTTTCTTT
CASSLNWGRGGTEAFF
>-|TRBJ2-5|TRBV30
TGTGCCTGGAGTGTACTCGAAAGCGAGACCCAGTACTTC
CAWSVLESETQYF
>-|TRBJ2-7|TRBV7-2
TGTGCCAGCAGCCCTGGTCGTACAAGCTACGAGCAGTACTTC
CASSPGRTSYEQYF
>-|TRBJ2-3|TRBV7-6
TGTGCCAGCAGCAGGCGGATGACTAGCACAGATACGCAGTATTTT
CASSRRMTSTDTQYF
>-|TRBJ2-3|TRBV6-5
TGTGCCAGCAGTTACCAGGGTCTTAGCACAGATACGCAGTATTTT
CASSYQGLSTDTQYF
>TRBD2|TRBJ2-3|TRBV5-1
TGCGCCAGCAGCTTCGGGACTAGCACCACAGATACGCAGTATTTT
CASSFGTSTTDTQYF